This T cell receptor beta chain comes out of a study of cytomegalovirus exposure and HLA in healthy donors. Study results and limitations: In an earlier analysis, productive rearrangement rates for most beta V segments clustered near 87% or 30%.

The study ran its PCR with 60 Vbeta and 13 Jbeta primers. Sequenced by immunoSEQ multiplex PCR; TCRdb stores in-frame clones only, minus some. The sample shows about 130,000 clones, 80% of them seen only once. For this clone: No antigen is known for it.

This CDR3 has 16 residues. The junction had 3 bases not matched to a gene; V was cut back by 0 bases and J by 0 bases. Per germline, CDR1 LGHNT and CDR2 FRNRAP. The sample taken for sequencing was PBMCs. This chain uses TRBV12-5 with TRBJ2-7; the match to TRBD2 covers 9 bases. This receptor was identified in a man aged 25 to 40 in good health and CMV-seronegative. The CDR3 coding sequence is TGTGCTAGTGGTTTGGTGGTAGCGGGGGTCTCCTACGAGCAGTACTTC. Its translation: CASGLVVAGVSYEQYF.